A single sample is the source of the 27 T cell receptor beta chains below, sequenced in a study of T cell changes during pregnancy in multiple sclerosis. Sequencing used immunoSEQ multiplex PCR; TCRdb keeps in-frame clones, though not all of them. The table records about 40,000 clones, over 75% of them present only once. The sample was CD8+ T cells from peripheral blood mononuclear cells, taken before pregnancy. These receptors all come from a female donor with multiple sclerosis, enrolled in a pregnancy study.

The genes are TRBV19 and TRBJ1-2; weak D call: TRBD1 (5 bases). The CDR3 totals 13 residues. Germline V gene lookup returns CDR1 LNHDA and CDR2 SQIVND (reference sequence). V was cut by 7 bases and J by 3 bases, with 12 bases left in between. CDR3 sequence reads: CASTPDRYYGYTF. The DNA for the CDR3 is TGTGCCAGTACCCCTGACAGATACTATGGCTACACCTTC. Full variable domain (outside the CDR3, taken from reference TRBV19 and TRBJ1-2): DGGITQSPKYLFRKEGQNVTLSCEQNLNHDAMYWYRQDPGQGLRLIYYSQIVNDFQKGDIAEGYSVSREKKESFPLTVTSAQKNPTAFYLCASTPDRYYGYTFGSGTRLTVV.

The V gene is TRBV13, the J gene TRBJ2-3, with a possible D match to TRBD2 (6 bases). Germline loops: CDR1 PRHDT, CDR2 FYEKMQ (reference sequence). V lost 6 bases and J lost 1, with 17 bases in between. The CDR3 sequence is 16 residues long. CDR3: CASRPSGVSGTDTQYF. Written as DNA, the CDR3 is TGTGCCAGCAGACCCTCGGGGGTTTCGGGCACAGATACGCAGTATTTT.

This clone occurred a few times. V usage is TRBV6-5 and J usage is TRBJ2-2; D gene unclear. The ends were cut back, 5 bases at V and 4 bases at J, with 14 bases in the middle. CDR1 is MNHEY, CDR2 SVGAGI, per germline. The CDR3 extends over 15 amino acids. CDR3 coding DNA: TGTGCCAGCAGTCTCTTTACAGACGGCACCGGGGAGCTGTTTTTT. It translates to CASSLFTDGTGELFF.

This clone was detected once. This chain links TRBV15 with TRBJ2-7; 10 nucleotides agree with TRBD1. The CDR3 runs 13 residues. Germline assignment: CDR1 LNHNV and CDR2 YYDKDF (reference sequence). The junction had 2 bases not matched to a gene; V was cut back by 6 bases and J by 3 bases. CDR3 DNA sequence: TGTGCCACCAGTCGGGACAGGGGCTACGAGCAGTACTTC. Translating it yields CATSRDRGYEQYF.

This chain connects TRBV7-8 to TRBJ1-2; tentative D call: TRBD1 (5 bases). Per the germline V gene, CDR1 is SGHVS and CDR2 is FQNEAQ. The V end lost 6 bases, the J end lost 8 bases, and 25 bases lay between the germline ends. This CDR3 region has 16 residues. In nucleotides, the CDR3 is TGTGCCAGCAGTTATCCCAATCCTTCCAGGGTAGAAGGCTACACCTTC. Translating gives CASSYPNPSRVEGYTF.

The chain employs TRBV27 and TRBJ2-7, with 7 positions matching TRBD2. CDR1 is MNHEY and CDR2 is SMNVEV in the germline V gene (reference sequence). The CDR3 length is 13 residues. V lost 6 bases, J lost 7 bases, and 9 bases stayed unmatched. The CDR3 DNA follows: TGTGCCAGCAGCTTGGGAGGGCCGGCTGAGCAGTACTTC. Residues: CASSLGGPAEQYF.

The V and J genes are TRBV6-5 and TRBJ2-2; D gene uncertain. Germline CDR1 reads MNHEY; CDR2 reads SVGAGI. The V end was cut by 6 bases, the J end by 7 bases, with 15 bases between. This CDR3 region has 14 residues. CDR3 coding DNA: TGTGCCAGCAGCCTCCCCCCAGTTGGCGGGGAGCTGTTTTTT. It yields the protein CASSLPPVGGELFF.

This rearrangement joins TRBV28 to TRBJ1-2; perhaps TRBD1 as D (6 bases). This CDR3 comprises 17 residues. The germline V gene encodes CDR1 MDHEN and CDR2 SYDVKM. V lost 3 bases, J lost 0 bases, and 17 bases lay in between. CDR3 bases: TGTGCCAGCAGTTTGTGGACAGAGAAACAATCTAACTATGGCTACACCTTC. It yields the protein CASSLWTEKQSNYGYTF.

The DNA of the CDR3 is TGTGCCATCAGTGCCGGGACAGAGGTGGCTTTCTTT. Its translation is CAISAGTEVAFF. The chain couples TRBV10-3 to TRBJ1-1; 7 bases fit TRBD1. Germline assignment: CDR1 ENHRY and CDR2 SYGVKD. This CDR3 region has 12 residues. The V segment lost 4 bases and the J segment 11 bases; nucleotides outside the gene matches: 7.

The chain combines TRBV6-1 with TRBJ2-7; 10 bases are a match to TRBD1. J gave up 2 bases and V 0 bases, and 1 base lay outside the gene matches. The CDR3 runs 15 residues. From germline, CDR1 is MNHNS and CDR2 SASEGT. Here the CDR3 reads CASSEAGTGAYEQYF. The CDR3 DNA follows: TGTGCCAGCAGTGAAGCAGGGACAGGGGCCTACGAGCAGTACTTC.

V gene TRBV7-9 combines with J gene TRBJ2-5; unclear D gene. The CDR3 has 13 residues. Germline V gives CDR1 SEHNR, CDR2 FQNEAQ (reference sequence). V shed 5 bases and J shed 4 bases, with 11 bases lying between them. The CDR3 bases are TGTGCCAGCAGCCCGGTCCTAAGAGAGACCCAGTACTTC. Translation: CASSPVLRETQYF.

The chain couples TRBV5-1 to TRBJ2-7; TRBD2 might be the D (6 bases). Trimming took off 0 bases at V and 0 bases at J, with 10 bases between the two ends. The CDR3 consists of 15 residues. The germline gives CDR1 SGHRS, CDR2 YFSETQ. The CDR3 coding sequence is TGCGCCAGCAGCTTGGCTGCGGGAAGCTCCTACGAGCAGTACTTC. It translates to CASSLAAGSSYEQYF. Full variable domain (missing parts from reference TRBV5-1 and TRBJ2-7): KAGVTQTPRYLIKTRGQQVTLSCSPISGHRSVSWYQQTPGQGLQFLFEYFSETQRNKGNFPGRFSGRQFSNSRSEMNVSTLELGDSALYLCASSLAAGSSYEQYFGPGTRLTVT.

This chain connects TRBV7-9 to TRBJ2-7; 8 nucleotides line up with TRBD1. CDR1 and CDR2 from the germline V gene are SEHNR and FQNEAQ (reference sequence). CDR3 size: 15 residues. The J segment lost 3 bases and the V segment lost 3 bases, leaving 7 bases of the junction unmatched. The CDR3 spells CASSFTGGMGYEQYF. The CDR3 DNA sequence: TGTGCCAGCAGCTTCACAGGGGGTATGGGCTACGAGCAGTACTTC.

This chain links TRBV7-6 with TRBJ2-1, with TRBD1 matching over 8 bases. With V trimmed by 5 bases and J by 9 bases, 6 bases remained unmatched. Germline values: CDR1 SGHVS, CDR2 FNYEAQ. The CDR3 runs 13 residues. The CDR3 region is CASSQGQAGEQFF. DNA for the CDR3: TGTGCCAGCAGCCAGGGACAGGCCGGTGAGCAGTTCTTC. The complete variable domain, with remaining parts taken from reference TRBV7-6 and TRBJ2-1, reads GAGVSQSPRYKVTKRGQDVALRCDPISGHVSLYWYRQALGQGPEFLTYFNYEAQQDKSGLPNDRFSAERPEGSISTLTIQRTEQRDSAMYRCASSQGQAGEQFFGPGTRLTVL.

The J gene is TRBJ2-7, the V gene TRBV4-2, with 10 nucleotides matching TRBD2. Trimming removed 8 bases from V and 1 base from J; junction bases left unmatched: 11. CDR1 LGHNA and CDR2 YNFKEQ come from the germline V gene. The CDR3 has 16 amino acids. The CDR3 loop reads CASAGQQTSGSYEQYF. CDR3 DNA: TGTGCCAGCGCGGGGCAGCAGACTAGCGGGTCCTACGAGCAGTACTTC.

CDR3 coding DNA: TGTGCCAGCAGTTTATCGAGGAGATTAAACAATGAGCAGTTCTTC. This translates into CASSLSRRLNNEQFF. This chain uses TRBV27 with TRBJ2-1, with D uncertain. Trimming pared 0 bases from V and 5 bases from J, leaving 11 bases between. CDR1 and CDR2 from the germline V gene are MNHEY and SMNVEV (reference sequence). The CDR3 is 15 residues long.

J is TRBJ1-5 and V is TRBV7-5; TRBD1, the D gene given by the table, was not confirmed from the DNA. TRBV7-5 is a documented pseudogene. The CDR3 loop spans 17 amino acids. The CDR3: CARSLNPYRGQCQPQHF. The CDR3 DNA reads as TGTGCCAGAAGCTTAAATCCTTACAGGGGGCAGTGCCAGCCCCAGCATTTT.

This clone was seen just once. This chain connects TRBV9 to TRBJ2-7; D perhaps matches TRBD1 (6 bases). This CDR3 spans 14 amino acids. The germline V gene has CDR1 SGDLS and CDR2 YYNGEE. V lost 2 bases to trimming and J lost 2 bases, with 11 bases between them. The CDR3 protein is CASSVSGATYEQYF. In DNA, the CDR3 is TGTGCCAGCAGCGTCTCAGGGGCCACCTACGAGCAGTACTTC. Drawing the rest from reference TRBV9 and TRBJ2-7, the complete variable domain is DSGVTQTPKHLITATGQRVTLRCSPRSGDLSVYWYQQSLDQGLQFLIQYYNGEERAKGNILERFSAQQFPDLHSELNLSSLELGDSALYFCASSVSGATYEQYFGPGTRLTVT.

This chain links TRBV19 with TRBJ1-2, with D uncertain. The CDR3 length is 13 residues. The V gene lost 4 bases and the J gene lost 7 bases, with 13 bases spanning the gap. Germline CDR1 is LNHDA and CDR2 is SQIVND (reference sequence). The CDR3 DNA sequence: TGTGCCAGTAGTAGGGCCGGGGATCTTGGCTACACCTTC. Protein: CASSRAGDLGYTF.

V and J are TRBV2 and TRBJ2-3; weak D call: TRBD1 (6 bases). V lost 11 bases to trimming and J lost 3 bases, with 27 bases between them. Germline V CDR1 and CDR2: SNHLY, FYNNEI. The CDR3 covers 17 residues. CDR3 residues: CARLTGTPNQGTDTQYF. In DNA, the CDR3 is TGTGCCCGACTGACCGGGACACCCAACCAAGGGACAGATACGCAGTATTTT.

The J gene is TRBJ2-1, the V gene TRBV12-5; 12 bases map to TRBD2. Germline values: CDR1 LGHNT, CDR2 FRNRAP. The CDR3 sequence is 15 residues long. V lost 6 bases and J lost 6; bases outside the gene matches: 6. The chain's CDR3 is CASGSGLAGSNEQFF. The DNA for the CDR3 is TGTGCTAGTGGCAGCGGACTAGCGGGATCCAATGAGCAGTTCTTC. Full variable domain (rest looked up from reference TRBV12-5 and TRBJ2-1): DARVTQTPRHKVTEMGQEVTMRCQPILGHNTVFWYRQTMMQGLELLAYFRNRAPLDDSGMPKDRFSAEMPDATLATLKIQPSEPRDSAVYFCASGSGLAGSNEQFFGPGTRLTVL.

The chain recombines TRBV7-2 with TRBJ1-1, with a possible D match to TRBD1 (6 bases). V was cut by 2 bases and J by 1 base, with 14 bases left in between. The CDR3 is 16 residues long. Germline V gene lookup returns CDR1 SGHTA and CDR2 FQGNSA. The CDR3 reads CASSLWGHGTNTEAFF. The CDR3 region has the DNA TGTGCCAGCAGCTTATGGGGACACGGAACGAACACTGAAGCTTTCTTT.

The CDR3 nucleotides are TGTGCCAGCAGCGTTTCTTTGGACCGGGAACGTGGCTACACCTTC. Translating it yields CASSVSLDRERGYTF. This chain links TRBV9 with TRBJ1-2; D remains unclear. The ends were cut back, 2 bases at V and 7 bases at J, with 18 bases in the middle. The CDR3 is made up of 15 amino acids. Germline V gene sequence: CDR1 SGDLS, CDR2 YYNGEE.

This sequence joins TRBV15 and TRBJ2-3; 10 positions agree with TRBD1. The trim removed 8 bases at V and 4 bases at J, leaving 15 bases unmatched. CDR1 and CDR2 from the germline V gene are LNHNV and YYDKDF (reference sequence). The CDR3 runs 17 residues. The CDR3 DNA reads TGTGCCACCTCAGCGACAGGGGGCGAGGGTATGGCAGATACGCAGTATTTT. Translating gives CATSATGGEGMADTQYF.

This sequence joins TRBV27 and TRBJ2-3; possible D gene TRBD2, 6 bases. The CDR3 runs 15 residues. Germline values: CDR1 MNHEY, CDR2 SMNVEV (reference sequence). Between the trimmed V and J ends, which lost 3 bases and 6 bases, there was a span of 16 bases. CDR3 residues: CASSLVRLGLDTQYF. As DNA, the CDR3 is TGTGCCAGCAGTTTGGTTAGACTAGGGTTGGATACGCAGTATTTT.

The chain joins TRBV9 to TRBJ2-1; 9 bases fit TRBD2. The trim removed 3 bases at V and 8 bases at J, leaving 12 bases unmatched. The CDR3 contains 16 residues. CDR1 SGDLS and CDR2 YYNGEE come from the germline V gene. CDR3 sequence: CASSGGKGTSSYEQFF. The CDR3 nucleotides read TGTGCCAGCAGCGGCGGCAAGGGGACTAGCAGTTATGAGCAGTTCTTC.

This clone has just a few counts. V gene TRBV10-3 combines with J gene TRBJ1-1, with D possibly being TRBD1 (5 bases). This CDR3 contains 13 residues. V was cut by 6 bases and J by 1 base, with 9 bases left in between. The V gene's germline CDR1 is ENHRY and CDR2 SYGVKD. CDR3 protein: CAISDQGNTEAFF. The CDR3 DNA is TGTGCCATCAGCGATCAGGGGAACACTGAAGCTTTCTTT.